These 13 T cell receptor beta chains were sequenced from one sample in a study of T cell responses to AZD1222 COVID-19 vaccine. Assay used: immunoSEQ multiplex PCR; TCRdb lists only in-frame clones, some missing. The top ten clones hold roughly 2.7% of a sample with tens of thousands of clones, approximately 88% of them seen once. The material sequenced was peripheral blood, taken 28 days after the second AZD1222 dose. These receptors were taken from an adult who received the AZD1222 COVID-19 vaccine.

The CDR3 coding sequence is TGTGCCAGCAGCCAATTTAGTCCCTTCACAGATACGCAGTATTTT. Translated: CASSQFSPFTDTQYF. The chain links TRBV14 to TRBJ2-3; D gene unclear. The CDR3 loop spans 15 amino acids. V was pared by 2 bases and J by 2 bases, with 11 bases between. The germline V gene has CDR1 SGHDN and CDR2 FVKESK.

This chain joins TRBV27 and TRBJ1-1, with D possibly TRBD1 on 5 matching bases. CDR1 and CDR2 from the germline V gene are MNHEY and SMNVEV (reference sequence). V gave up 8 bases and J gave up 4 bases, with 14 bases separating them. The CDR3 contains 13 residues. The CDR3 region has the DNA TGTGCCAGCTGCAGGGCTGTCGGCACTGAAGCTTTCTTT. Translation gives CASCRAVGTEAFF.

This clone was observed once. For the CDR3, the DNA is TGTGCCAGCAGCTTATCAGCCCTCAATCAGCCCCAGCATTTT. Amino acids: CASSLSALNQPQHF. This chain uses TRBV7-9 with TRBJ1-5; D is unclear. There are 14 residues in the CDR3. Trimming shortened V by 2 bases and J by 3 bases, and 8 bases separated the two germline ends. Germline CDR1 and CDR2: SEHNR and FQNEAQ (reference sequence).

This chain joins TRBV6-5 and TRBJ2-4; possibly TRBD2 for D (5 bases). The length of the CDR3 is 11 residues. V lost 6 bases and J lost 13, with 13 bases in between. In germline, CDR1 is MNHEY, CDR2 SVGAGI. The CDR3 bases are TGTGCCAGCAGCCTAGAGGGAAGACAGTACTTC. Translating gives CASSLEGRQYF.

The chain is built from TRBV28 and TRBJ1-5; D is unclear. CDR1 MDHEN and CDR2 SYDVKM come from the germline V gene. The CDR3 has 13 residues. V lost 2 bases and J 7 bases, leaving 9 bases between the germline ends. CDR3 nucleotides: TGTGCCAGCAGTTTACACCTCGGGCAGCCCCAGCATTTT. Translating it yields CASSLHLGQPQHF.

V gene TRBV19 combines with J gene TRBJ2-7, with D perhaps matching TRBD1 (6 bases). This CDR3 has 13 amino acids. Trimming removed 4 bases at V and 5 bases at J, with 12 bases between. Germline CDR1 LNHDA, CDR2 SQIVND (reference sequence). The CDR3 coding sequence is TGTGCCAGTAGTACCACAGGGCGGGACGAGCAGTACTTC. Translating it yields CASSTTGRDEQYF. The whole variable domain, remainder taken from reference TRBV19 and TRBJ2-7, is DGGITQSPKYLFRKEGQNVTLSCEQNLNHDAMYWYRQDPGQGLRLIYYSQIVNDFQKGDIAEGYSVSREKKESFPLTVTSAQKNPTAFYLCASSTTGRDEQYFGPGTRLTVT.

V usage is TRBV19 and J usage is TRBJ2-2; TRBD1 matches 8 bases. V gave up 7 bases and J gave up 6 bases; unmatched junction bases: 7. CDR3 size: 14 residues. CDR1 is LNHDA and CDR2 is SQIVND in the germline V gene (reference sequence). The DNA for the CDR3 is TGTGCCAGTACAGGGGGCTATCCTCCCGGGGAGCTGTTTTTT. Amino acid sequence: CASTGGYPPGELFF.

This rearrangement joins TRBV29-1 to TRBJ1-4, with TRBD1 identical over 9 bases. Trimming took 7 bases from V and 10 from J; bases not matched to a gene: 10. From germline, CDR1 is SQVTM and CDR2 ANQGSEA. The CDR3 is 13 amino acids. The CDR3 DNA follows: TGCAGCGCATTGGGGGACAGGGAGGGAAAACTGTTTTTT. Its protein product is CSALGDREGKLFF.

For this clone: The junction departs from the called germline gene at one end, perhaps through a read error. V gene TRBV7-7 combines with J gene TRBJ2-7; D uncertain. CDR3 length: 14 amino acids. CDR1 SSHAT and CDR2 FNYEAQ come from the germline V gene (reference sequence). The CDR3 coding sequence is TGTGCTAGCAGCTTAGCCCCAGGAGACTACGAGCAGTACTTC. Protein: CASSLAPGDYEQYF.

This CDR3 reads CATRGTGAMNTEAFF. The CDR3 DNA reads TGTGCCACCAGAGGGACAGGCGCAATGAACACTGAAGCTTTCTTT. This chain uses TRBV24-1 with TRBJ1-1; the match to TRBD1 covers 8 bases. Per germline, CDR1 KGHDR and CDR2 SFDVKD. The CDR3 sequence is 15 residues long. V was pared by 7 bases and J by 0 bases, with 6 bases of the junction left unmatched.

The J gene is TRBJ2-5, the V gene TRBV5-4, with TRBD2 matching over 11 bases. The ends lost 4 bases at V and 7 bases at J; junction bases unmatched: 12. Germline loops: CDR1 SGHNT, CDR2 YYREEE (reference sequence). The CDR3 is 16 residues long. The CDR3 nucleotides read TGTGCCAGCAGCCGTGATTTAGCGGGAGGGCGCGGGACCCAGTACTTC. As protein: CASSRDLAGGRGTQYF.

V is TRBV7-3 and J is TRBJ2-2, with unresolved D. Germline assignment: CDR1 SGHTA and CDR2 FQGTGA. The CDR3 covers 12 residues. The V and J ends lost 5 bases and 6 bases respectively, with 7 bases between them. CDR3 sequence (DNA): TGTGCCAGCAGCCATTCCTCCGGGGAGCTGTTTTTT. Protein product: CASSHSSGELFF.

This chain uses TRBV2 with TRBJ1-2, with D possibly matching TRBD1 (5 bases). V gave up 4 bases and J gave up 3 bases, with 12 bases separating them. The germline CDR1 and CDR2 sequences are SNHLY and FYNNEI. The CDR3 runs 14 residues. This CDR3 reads CASSASGTDYGYTF. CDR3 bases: TGTGCCAGCAGTGCTTCCGGGACCGACTATGGCTACACCTTC.